This TCR beta chain was documented in a study of blood T cell repertoires in COVID-19. Study summary: Samples came from the United States, Italy and Spain, spanning acute and convalescent COVID-19.

In the authors' methods: Researchers report that nucleated cell counts were estimated from reference gene primer amplification. Sequencing used immunoSEQ multiplex PCR; TCRdb keeps in-frame clones, though not all of them. D and trimming come from the DNA, and the V and J calls and clone size come from that table. The sample shows roughly 220,000 clones, roughly 84% of them seen only once. The length of the CDR3 is 15 residues. With 3 bases removed from V and 3 bases from J, the gap between germline ends came to 14 bases. Germline CDR1 and CDR2: KGHDR and SFDVKD. The clonotype comes from a young woman who had recovered from COVID-19. Sequenced: peripheral blood. The chain links TRBV24-1 to TRBJ2-7; maybe TRBD2 (6 bases). In nucleotides, the CDR3 is TGTGCCACCAGTGATGCGGCTAGCGCTGACTACGAGCAGTACTTC. Translated: CATSDAASADYEQYF.